These 19 T cell receptor beta chains share one sample of origin, sequenced in a study of blood T cell repertoires in COVID-19 (dated by TCRdb to the early 2020s). The method behind the library was the immunoSEQ multiplex PCR assay. TCRdb took this table from immuneACCESS and kept in-frame rearrangements with V and J called. Such tables lack part of the clones; where checked against another copy, unresolved V genes explain under half of the gap, and the rest is unexplained. The sample has about 200,000 clones on record, around four fifths of them singletons. In total, the top ten clones hold 0.9% to 0.95% of the sample. Specimen: peripheral blood. These receptor sequences come from a man in his sixties with COVID-19, enrolled during active disease.

The genes are TRBV7-3 and TRBJ1-1; D unresolved. CDR3 length: 15 amino acids. Trimming took 2 bases from V and 0 from J, leaving 10 bases between them. Looked up from germline, CDR1 is SGHTA and CDR2 is FQGTGA. CDR3: CASSLHPDMNTEAFF. CDR3 nucleotides: TGTGCCAGCAGCTTACACCCAGATATGAACACTGAAGCTTTCTTT.

The chain combines TRBV5-1 with TRBJ2-2; TRBD2 matches 7 bases. In germline, CDR1 is SGHRS, CDR2 YFSETQ. This CDR3 spans 16 amino acids. Trimming took 1 base from V and 7 from J; bases not matched to a gene: 10. The CDR3: CASSLLGGSLIGELFF. CDR3 coding DNA: TGCGCCAGCAGCTTGCTCGGGGGGAGTTTAATCGGGGAGCTGTTTTTT.

The chain has TRBV2 and TRBJ1-1; TRBD1 agrees at 8 bases. With V trimmed by 7 bases and J by 8 bases, 15 bases remained unmatched. Germline V lookup: CDR1 SNHLY, CDR2 FYNNEI. The CDR3 length is 15 residues. The DNA of the CDR3 is TGTGCCAGCACCGCCCAGGGACAGGTGGTTCGAGAAGCTTTCTTT. Protein product: CASTAQGQVVREAFF.

The rearrangement links TRBV5-4 to TRBJ2-7; TRBD1 might be the D (7 bases). V was shortened by 0 bases and J by 4 bases, with 11 bases between the two germline ends. Per the germline V gene, CDR1 is SGHNT and CDR2 is YYREEE (reference sequence). The CDR3 has 14 amino acids. The CDR3 here is CASSLGAGQYEQYF. The CDR3 DNA reads TGTGCCAGCAGCTTGGGTGCGGGACAGTACGAGCAGTACTTC.

The chain uses TRBV5-1 and TRBJ2-1, with 7 bases lining up with TRBD2. Germline V gene sequence: CDR1 SGHRS, CDR2 YFSETQ. This CDR3 is built from 16 residues. The junction had 6 bases not matched to a gene; V was cut back by 0 bases and J by 3 bases. The CDR3: CASSLDGAGYYNEQFF. The CDR3 DNA sequence: TGCGCCAGCAGCTTGGACGGAGCGGGATACTACAATGAGCAGTTCTTC.

The rearrangement joins TRBV7-2 to TRBJ1-2; D possibly corresponds to TRBD1 (6 bases). Germline CDR1 SGHTA, CDR2 FQGNSA. V was clipped by 5 bases and J by 4 bases, with 14 bases between them. This CDR3 has 14 residues. CDR3 residues: CASSPRTVGYGYTF. Written as DNA, the CDR3 is TGTGCCAGCAGCCCGAGGACAGTTGGCTATGGCTACACCTTC. The full variable domain, in which reference TRBV7-2 and TRBJ1-2 provide the parts outside the CDR3, is GAGVSQSPSNKVTEKGKDVELRCDPISGHTALYWYRQSLGQGLEFLIYFQGNSAPDKSGLPSDRFSAERTGGSVSTLTIQRTQQEDSAVYLCASSPRTVGYGYTFGSGTRLTVV.

In this sample, this clone turned up a few times. The rearrangement uses TRBV30 and TRBJ1-1; TRBD1 agrees at 7 bases. J gave up 1 base and V 2 bases, and 7 bases lay outside the gene matches. The CDR3 is made up of 15 amino acids. Germline V CDR1 and CDR2: GTSNPN, SVGIG (reference sequence). The DNA of the CDR3 is TGTGCCTGGAGTTACAGGGGAAGTGGGAACACTGAAGCTTTCTTT. Amino acid sequence: CAWSYRGSGNTEAFF.

This clone was observed a few times. The chain uses TRBV12-3 or TRBV12-4 and TRBJ1-1; D is perhaps TRBD1 (5 bases). This CDR3 has 13 residues. Trimming stripped 6 bases from V and 12 bases from J, with 20 bases between. CDR3 in DNA: TGTGCCAGCAGACCTACAGGCGCCTACATGCCTTTCTTT. Its translation: CASRPTGAYMPFF.

The genes are TRBV25-1 and TRBJ1-2; D is unresolved. The V end was cut by 1 base, the J end by 9 bases, with 18 bases between. The CDR3 length is 15 residues. Germline V gene data show CDR1 as MGHDK and CDR2 as SYGVNS. The CDR3, as DNA: TGTGCCAGCAGTGAATTTGGAGGACGTATTAACAGCTACACCTTC. Translated, it gives CASSEFGGRINSYTF.

This rearrangement joins TRBV6-5 to TRBJ2-7; 8 bases are a match to TRBD2. The CDR3 covers 16 residues. V shed 2 bases and J 5 bases; nucleotides not matched to a gene: 11. Germline CDR1 and CDR2: MNHEY and SVGAGI. CDR3 in amino acids: CASSYKPGLGLNEQYF. Written as DNA, the CDR3 is TGTGCCAGCAGTTACAAACCGGGACTAGGACTCAACGAGCAGTACTTC.

This clone was counted a single time. V is TRBV3-1 (or the pseudogene TRBV3-2) and J is TRBJ2-3; no clear D. There are 14 residues in the CDR3. V gave up 0 bases and J gave up 0 bases, with 4 bases separating them. Germline V lookup: CDR1 LGHDT, CDR2 YNNKEL (reference sequence). The CDR3 nucleotides are TGTGCCAGCAGCCAAGACTATAGCACAGATACGCAGTATTTT. Translating it yields CASSQDYSTDTQYF.

This clone was counted once. This chain links TRBV13 with TRBJ2-7; the D gene is possibly TRBD1 (6 bases). The V and J ends lost 3 bases and 0 bases respectively, with 18 bases between them. This CDR3 spans 17 amino acids. CDR1 is PRHDT and CDR2 is FYEKMQ in the germline V gene (reference sequence). The CDR3 DNA sequence: TGTGCCAGCAGCTTCTTTTCCGACAGGCCAAACTCCTACGAGCAGTACTTC. Residues: CASSFFSDRPNSYEQYF.

The rearrangement links TRBV6-5 to TRBJ2-7; 8 bases agree with TRBD2. Germline CDR1 is MNHEY and CDR2 is SVGAGI. V shed 8 bases and J 7 bases; nucleotides not matched to a gene: 13. The CDR3 runs 14 residues. The CDR3 loop reads CASGGGRSTREQYF. The CDR3 bases are TGTGCCAGCGGCGGGGGGCGGTCAACGAGGGAGCAGTACTTC.

The chain has TRBV3-1 (or the pseudogene TRBV3-2) and TRBJ1-1; 8 bases match TRBD1. The junction had 2 bases not matched to a gene; V was cut back by 1 base and J by 1 base. Germline CDR1 reads LGHDT; CDR2 reads YNNKEL (reference sequence). CDR3 length: 15 residues. The CDR3, as DNA: TGTGCCAGCAGCCAAGTTACAGGGGGGAACACTGAAGCTTTCTTT. Translation gives CASSQVTGGNTEAFF.

The rearrangement uses TRBV5-4 and TRBJ1-5; 7 bases align to TRBD1. The length of the CDR3 is 14 residues. The germline CDR1 and CDR2 sequences are SGHNT and YYREEE (reference sequence). The junction had 10 bases not matched to a gene; V was cut back by 4 bases and J by 9 bases. The CDR3 reads CASSHQPTGTPQHF. The CDR3 DNA sequence: TGTGCCAGCAGCCATCAGCCGACAGGGACGCCCCAGCATTTT. The full variable domain, completed using reference TRBV5-4 and TRBJ1-5, is ETGVTQSPTHLIKTRGQQVTLRCSSQSGHNTVSWYQQALGQGPQFIFQYYREEENGRGNFPPRFSGLQFPNYSSELNVNALELDDSALYLCASSHQPTGTPQHFGDGTRLSIL.

The V gene is TRBV9, the J gene TRBJ2-3; unclear D gene. This CDR3 spans 13 amino acids. Germline CDR1 is SGDLS and CDR2 is YYNGEE. V lost 0 bases, J lost 3 bases, and 5 bases lay in between. The CDR3 coding sequence is TGTGCCAGCAGCGTAGCTAGGACAGATACGCAGTATTTT. This codes for CASSVARTDTQYF.

The chain joins TRBV29-1 to TRBJ1-2; a possible D gene is TRBD1 (5 bases). Looked up from germline, CDR1 is SQVTM and CDR2 is ANQGSEA. The CDR3 consists of 13 residues. The V and J ends lost 4 bases and 5 bases respectively, with 14 bases between them. The CDR3 here is CSVGAGFEYGYTF. In DNA, the CDR3 is TGCAGCGTTGGGGCAGGGTTTGAATATGGCTACACCTTC.

The chain couples TRBV28 to TRBJ2-7, with 7 bases lining up with TRBD1. V dropped 3 bases and J dropped 3; count of bases not matched to a gene: 14. The length of the CDR3 is 17 residues. Germline CDR1 reads MDHEN; CDR2 reads SYDVKM. The DNA for the CDR3 is TGTGCCAGCAGTTTTGCCCCCGGACAGGAGACATACTACGAGCAGTACTTC. Translating it yields CASSFAPGQETYYEQYF.

This clone has a single count. V gene TRBV6-4 combines with J gene TRBJ1-4; a possible D gene is TRBD1 (5 bases). CDR1 and CDR2 (germline): MRHNA, SNTAGT. Trimming cost V 6 bases and J 3 bases, with 14 bases left between them. CDR3 length: 15 amino acids. The CDR3 protein is CASSQITGANEKLFF. CDR3 nucleotides: TGTGCCAGCAGCCAAATAACGGGGGCTAATGAAAAACTGTTTTTT.